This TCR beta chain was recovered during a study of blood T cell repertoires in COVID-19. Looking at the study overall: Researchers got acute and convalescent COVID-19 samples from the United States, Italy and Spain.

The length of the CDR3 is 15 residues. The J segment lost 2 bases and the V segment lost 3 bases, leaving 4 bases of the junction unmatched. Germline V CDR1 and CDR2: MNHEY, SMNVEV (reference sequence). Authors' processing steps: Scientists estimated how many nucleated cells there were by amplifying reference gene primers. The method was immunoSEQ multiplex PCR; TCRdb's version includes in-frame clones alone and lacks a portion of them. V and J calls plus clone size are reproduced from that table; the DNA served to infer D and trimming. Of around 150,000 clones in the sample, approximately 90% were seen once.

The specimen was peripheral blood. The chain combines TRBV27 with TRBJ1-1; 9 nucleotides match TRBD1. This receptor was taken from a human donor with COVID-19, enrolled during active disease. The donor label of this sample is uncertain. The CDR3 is CASSFHRGRNTEAFF. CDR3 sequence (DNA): TGTGCCAGCAGTTTTCACAGGGGGCGTAACACTGAAGCTTTCTTT.